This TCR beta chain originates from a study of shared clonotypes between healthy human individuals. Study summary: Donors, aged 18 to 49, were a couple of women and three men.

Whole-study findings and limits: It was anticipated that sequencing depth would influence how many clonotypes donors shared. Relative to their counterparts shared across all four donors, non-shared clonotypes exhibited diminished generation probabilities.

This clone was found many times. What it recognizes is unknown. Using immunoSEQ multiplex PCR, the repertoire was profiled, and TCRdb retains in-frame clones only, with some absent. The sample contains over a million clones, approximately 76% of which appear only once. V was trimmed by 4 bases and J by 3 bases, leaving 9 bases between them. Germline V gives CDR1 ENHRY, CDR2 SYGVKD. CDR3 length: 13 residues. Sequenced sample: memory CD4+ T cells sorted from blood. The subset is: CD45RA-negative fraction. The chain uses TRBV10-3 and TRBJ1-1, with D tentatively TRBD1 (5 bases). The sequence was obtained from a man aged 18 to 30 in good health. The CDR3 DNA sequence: TGTGCCATCAGTGTCCGCAGGGACACTGAAGCTTTCTTT. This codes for CAISVRRDTEAFF.